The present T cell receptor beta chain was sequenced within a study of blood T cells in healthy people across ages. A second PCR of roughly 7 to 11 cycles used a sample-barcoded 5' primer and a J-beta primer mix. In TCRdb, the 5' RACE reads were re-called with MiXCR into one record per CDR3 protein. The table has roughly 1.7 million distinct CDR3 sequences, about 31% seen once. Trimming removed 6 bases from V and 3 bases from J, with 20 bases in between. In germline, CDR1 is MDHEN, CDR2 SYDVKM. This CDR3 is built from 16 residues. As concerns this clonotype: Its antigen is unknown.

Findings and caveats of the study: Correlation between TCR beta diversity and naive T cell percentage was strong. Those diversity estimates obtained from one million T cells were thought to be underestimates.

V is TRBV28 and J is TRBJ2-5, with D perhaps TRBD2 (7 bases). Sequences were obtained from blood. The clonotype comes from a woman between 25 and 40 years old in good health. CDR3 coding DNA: TGTGCCAGCAGCTCGTCTTGGGGGGGCCGCAAAGAGACCCAGTACTTC. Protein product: CASSSSWGGRKETQYF.